This entry describes one TCR beta chain. The table lists this clonotype with many counts. This clone's antigen is unknown. Base qualities are not provided; no much larger clone lies one nucleotide away. The entry originates in a study of T cell repertoires in cytomegalovirus infection (dated by TCRdb to between 2017 and 2020). Context from the whole study: Donor HLA type was relevant to the analysis, as public TCR beta signatures indicated carriage of CMV infection together with the matching HLA type. On the study overall, not on this receptor specifically: Carriers of CMV infection plus the relevant HLA type were discriminated by the cumulative frequency of public TCR beta family members in the study cohort and in an independent approximately 350-donor cohort. The ex vivo response was dominated by HLA-C-restricted CMV-specific TCR beta clonotypes, and the single most frequent clonotype in two of eight donors was supplied by these HLA-C-restricted clonotypes.

From V the trimming removes 5 bases and from J it removes 2 bases, while the gene matches leave 10 bases of the junction unaccounted for. Measured from the cysteine to the phenylalanine, the CDR3 is 16 residues long. Solely the CDR3 DNA is kept, with 48 bases framed from the first base. From the germline V gene, CDR1 is SGHTA and CDR2 is FQGNSA. Reads for this sample came from an Illumina HiSeq 1500. TCRdb redid the processing of the public reads, applying fastp at Q25 and MiXCR, and retained in-frame beta chains. Every distinct CDR3 protein forms one entry, paired with its most common genes and DNA. The sample yields around 350,000 distinct CDR3 sequences; around a sixth were counted once. Around 10% of the sample goes to the ten largest clones.

Recombination connected TRBV7-2 to TRBJ1-1, with 8 bases matching TRBD1. The clonotype comes from a human donor in good health (CMV status not recorded). Some clones in this sample may be carry-over from other donors' samples. Sequenced input: PBMCs. The CDR3 amino acid sequence is: CASSDQGTGRNTEAFF. The nucleotide sequence reads as follows: TGTGCCAGCAGCGATCAAGGGACAGGTCGTAACACTGAAGCTTTCTTT.